This is a list of T cell receptor beta chains from one sample in a study of post-analysis software for immune sequencing data. TCRdb re-called the PCR reads with MiXCR, one entry per CDR3 protein. Counted here are roughly 800,000 distinct CDR3 sequences, approximately 30% occurring once; the ten biggest clones make up 0.55% to 0.65%. The sequencing input was blood. The receptors were sampled from a girl aged 5-17 years with multiple sclerosis. The CDR3 runs from the conserved cysteine through the conserved F or W.

v_call cdr3_aa
TRBV10-3 CAISGTGVLWQPQHF
TRBV15 CATSRDSRGVNEQFF
TRBV5-1 CASSNSGTGGSPLHF
TRBV11-2 CASSPAGSVAGETQYF
TRBV6-1 CASSESRGVSNQPQHF
TRBV29-1 CSVEEGLGTDTQYF
TRBV18 CASASSGGGHEQFF
TRBV6-5 CASSYRSTGVEQYF
TRBV10-3 CAISDKSWGLQETQYF
TRBV29-1 CSVDIAPTDTQYF
TRBV20-1 CSASPTSLGETQYF
TRBV28 CASSPGQGRYNQPQHF
TRBV20-1 CSASGGVLQETQYF
TRBV20-1 CSAPDRGGGNEQFF
TRBV2 CASSEGSGRGTDTQYF
TRBV7-9 CASSSPPGAGAWTDTQYF
TRBV20-1 CSARDTNTEAFF
TRBV20-1 CSAIDRLRGYTF
TRBV7-2 CASRDSADTQYF
TRBV7-8 CASSLSSGRGTDEQYF
TRBV7-8 CASSAKGGTEAFF
TRBV20-1 CSAVPGAHEQYF
TRBV20-1 CSARVITEQFF
TRBV27 CASWGLAGDWGYEQYF
TRBV11-2 CASSLVLAGGSNEQFF
TRBV7-2 CASSLVAGGRDTQYF
TRBV12-3/TRBV12-4 CASSRNTWNTGELFF
TRBV20-1 CSARDGLKTQYF
TRBV5-6 CASSLGLAETDTQYF
TRBV7-2 CASSLAGDSYNEQFF
TRBV5-1 CASSPLAGYNEQFF
TRBV7-2 CASSSDGARNEQFF
TRBV4-3 CASSQVVEEIYEQYF
TRBV25-1 CASRSEGPIYEQYF
TRBV12-3/TRBV12-4 CASRQDRRSSYEQYF
TRBV20-1 CSASVGLAGGGETQYF
TRBV4-3 CASSQDTRAGDNQPQHF
TRBV4-1 CASSQLKGAETQYF
TRBV7-2 CASSAMGEYTDTQYF
TRBV15 CATSRVGGGKNIQYF
TRBV7-2 CASSPGSTARPLALHF
TRBV4-3 CASSQGTGGGTEAFF
TRBV29-1 CSVESPLLNTEAFF
TRBV6-2/TRBV6-3 CASTNPSSYNEQFF
TRBV29-1 CSVRVLGKSSYNEQFF
TRBV27 CASSSRWGQGGSPLHF
TRBV20-1 CSAREFDHRSSSYNEQFF
TRBV7-2 CASSDGVIEQYF
TRBV4-1 CASSQGRTGAGTGELFF
TRBV4-2 CASSQARSGGSSYNEQFF
TRBV6-5 CATATANQPQHF
TRBV20-1 CSARDGGQAATYEQYF
TRBV7-2 CASSLGNYNEQYF
TRBV7-9 CASSLRTSGRHNEQFF
TRBV3-1 CASSQVTANSPLHF
TRBV14 CASSPIRQGYGYTF
TRBV28 CASSPLTARELFYAQYF
TRBV29-1 CSADDRDSSLLRQFF
TRBV4-3 CASSQEEGRVSEQFF